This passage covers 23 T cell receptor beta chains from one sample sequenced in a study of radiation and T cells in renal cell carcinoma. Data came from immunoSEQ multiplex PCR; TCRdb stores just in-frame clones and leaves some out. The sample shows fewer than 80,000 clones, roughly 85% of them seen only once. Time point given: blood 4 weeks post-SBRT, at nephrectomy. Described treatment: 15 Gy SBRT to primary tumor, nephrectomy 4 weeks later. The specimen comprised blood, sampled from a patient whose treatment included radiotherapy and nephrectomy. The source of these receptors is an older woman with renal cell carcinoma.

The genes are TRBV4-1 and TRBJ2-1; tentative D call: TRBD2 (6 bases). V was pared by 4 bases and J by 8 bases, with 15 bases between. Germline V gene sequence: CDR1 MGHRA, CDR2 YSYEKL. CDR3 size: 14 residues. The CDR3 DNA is TGCGCCAGCAGCCCGGGACCCTTAGCGGATGAGCAGTTCTTC. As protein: CASSPGPLADEQFF.

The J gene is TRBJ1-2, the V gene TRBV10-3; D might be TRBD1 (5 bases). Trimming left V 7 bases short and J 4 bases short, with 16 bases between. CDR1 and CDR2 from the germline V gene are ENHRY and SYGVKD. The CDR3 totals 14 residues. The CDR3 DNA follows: TGTGCCATCAACGCAGGGACGGTTCTCTATGGCTACACCTTC. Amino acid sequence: CAINAGTVLYGYTF.

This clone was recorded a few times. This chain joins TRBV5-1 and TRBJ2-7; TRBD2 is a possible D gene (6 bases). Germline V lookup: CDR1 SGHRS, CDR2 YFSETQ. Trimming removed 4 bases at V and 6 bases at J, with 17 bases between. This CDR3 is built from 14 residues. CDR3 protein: CASSPGDVIGEQYF. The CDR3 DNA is TGCGCCAGCAGCCCGGGAGACGTAATAGGCGAGCAGTACTTC.

The CDR3 region is CASSLANRADTQYF. The CDR3 DNA reads TGCGCCAGCAGTCTAGCCAATCGAGCAGATACGCAGTATTTT. This chain links TRBV4-1 with TRBJ2-3; TRBD2 might be the D (5 bases). Germline V gene lookup returns CDR1 MGHRA and CDR2 YSYEKL. V was trimmed by 6 bases and J by 4 bases, leaving 14 bases between them. The CDR3 sequence is 14 residues long.

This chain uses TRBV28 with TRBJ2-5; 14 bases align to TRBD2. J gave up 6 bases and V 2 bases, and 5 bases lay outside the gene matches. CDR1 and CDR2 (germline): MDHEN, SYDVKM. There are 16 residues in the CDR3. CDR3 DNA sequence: TGTGCCAGCAGTTTAGGGACTAGCGGGAGAATGAAGACCCAGTACTTC. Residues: CASSLGTSGRMKTQYF.

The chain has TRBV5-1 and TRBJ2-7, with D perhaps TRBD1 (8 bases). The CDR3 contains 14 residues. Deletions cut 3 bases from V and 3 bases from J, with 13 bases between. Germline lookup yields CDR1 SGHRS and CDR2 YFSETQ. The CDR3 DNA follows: TGCGCCAGCAGCTACACAGGGGGGGACTACGAGCAGTACTTC. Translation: CASSYTGGDYEQYF.

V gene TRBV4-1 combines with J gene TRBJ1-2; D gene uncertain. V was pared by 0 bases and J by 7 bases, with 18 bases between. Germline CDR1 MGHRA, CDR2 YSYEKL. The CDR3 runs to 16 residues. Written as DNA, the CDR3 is TGCGCCAGCAGCCAAGATATCCACGGAATTAGCGGTGGCTACACCTTC. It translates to CASSQDIHGISGGYTF.

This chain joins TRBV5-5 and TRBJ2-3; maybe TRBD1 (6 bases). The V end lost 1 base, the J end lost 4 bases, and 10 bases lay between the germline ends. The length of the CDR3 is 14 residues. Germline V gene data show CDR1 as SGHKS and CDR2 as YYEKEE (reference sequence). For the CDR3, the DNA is TGTGCCAGCAGCTTGAACAGGGCTGCAGATACGCAGTATTTT. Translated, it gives CASSLNRAADTQYF. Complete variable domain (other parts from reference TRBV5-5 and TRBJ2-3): DAGVTQSPTHLIKTRGQQVTLRCSPISGHKSVSWYQQVLGQGPQFIFQYYEKEERGRGNFPDRFSARQFPNYSSELNVNALLLGDSALYLCASSLNRAADTQYFGPGTRLTVL.

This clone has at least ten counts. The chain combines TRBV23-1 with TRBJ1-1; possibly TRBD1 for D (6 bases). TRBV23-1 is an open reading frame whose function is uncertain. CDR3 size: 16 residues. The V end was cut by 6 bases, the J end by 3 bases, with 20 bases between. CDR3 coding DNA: TGCGCCAGCAGCCTGACCCAGGGGCTCGAGGACACTGAAGCTTTCTTT. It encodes CASSLTQGLEDTEAFF.

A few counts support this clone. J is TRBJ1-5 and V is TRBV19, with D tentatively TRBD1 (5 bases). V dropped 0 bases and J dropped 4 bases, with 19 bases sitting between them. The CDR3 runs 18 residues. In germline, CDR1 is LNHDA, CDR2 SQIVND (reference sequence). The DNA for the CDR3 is TGTGCCAGTAGTATAGATCCCGACAGCGGGACGCTTAATCAGCCCCAGCATTTT. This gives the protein CASSIDPDSGTLNQPQHF.

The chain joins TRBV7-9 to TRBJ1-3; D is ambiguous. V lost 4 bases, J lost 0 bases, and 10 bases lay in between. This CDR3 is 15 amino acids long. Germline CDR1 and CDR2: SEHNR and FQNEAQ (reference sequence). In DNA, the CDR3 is TGTGCCAGCAGCTGGGCGGGGAGCTCTGGAAACACCATATATTTT. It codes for CASSWAGSSGNTIYF.

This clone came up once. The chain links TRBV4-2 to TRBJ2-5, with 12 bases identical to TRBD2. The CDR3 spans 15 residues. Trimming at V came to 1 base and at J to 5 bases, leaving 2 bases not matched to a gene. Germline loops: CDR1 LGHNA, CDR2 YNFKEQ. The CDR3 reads CASSQGLAGAETQYF. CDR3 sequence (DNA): TGTGCCAGCAGCCAAGGACTAGCGGGAGCTGAGACCCAGTACTTC.

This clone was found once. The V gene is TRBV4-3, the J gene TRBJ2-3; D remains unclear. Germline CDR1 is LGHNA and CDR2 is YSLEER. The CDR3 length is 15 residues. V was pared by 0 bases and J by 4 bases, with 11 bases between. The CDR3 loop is CASSQDRQLADTQYF. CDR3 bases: TGCGCCAGCAGCCAAGATCGCCAGTTGGCAGATACGCAGTATTTT.

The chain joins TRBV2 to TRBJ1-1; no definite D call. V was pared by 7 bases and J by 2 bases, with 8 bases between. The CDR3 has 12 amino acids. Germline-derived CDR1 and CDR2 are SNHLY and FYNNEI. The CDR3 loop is CASKWVNTEAFF. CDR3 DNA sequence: TGTGCCAGCAAGTGGGTAAACACTGAAGCTTTCTTT.

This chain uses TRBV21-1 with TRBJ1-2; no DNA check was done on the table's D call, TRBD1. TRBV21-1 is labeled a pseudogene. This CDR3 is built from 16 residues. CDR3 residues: CASIPLSGLSSYGYTF. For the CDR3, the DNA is TGTGCCAGCATCCCCCTGTCAGGTCTAAGTAGCTATGGCTACACCTTC.

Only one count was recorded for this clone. The CDR3 protein is CASTEGGGEPREQYF. The CDR3 DNA follows: TGTGCCAGCACCGAAGGAGGGGGGGAACCAAGGGAGCAGTACTTC. This rearrangement joins TRBV28 to TRBJ2-7; perhaps TRBD2 as D (7 bases). CDR1 MDHEN and CDR2 SYDVKM come from the germline V gene. V lost 7 bases to trimming and J lost 7 bases, with 23 bases between them. This CDR3 contains 15 residues.

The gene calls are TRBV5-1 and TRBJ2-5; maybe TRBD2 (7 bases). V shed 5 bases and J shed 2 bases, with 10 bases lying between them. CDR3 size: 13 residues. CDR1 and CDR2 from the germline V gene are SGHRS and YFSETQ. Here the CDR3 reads CASREGGQETQYF. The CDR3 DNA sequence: TGCGCCAGCAGGGAGGGGGGGCAAGAGACCCAGTACTTC.

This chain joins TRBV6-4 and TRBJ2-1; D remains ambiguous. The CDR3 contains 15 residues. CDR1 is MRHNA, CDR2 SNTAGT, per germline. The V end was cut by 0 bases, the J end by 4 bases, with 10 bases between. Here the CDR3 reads CASSDSQLPYNEQFF. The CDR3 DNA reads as TGTGCCAGCAGTGACTCTCAGCTACCTTACAATGAGCAGTTCTTC.

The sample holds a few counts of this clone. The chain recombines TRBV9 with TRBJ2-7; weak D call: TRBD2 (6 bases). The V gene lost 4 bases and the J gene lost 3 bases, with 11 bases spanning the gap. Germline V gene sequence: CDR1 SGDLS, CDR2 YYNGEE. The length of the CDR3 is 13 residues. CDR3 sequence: CASSPSGSYEQYF. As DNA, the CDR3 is TGTGCCAGCAGCCCTTCCGGGAGCTACGAGCAGTACTTC.

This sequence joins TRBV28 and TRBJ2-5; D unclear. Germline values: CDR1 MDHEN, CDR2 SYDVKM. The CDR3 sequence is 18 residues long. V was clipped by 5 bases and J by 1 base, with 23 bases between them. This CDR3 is CASSPMGALPWVQETQYF. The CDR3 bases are TGTGCCAGCAGTCCCATGGGCGCACTCCCCTGGGTCCAAGAGACCCAGTACTTC.

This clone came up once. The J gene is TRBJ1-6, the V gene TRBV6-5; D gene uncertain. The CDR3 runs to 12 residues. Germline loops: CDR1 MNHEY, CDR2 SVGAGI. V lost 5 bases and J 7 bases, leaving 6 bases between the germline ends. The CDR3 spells CASSRRNSPLHF. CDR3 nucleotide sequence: TGTGCCAGCAGTCGACGAAATTCACCCCTCCACTTT.

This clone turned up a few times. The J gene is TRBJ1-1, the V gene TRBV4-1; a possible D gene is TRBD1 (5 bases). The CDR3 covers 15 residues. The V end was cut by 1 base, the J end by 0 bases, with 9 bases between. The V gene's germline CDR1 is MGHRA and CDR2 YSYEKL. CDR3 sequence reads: CASSQGQTMNTEAFF. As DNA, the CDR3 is TGCGCCAGCAGCCAAGGACAGACCATGAACACTGAAGCTTTCTTT.

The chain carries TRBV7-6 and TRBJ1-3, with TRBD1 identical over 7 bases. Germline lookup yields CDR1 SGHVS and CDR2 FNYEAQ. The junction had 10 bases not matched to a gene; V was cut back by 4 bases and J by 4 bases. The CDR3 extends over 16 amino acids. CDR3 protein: CASSSWGGTAGNTIYF. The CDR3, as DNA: TGTGCCAGCAGCTCGTGGGGGGGGACAGCCGGAAACACCATATATTTT. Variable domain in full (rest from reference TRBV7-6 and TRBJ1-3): GAGVSQSPRYKVTKRGQDVALRCDPISGHVSLYWYRQALGQGPEFLTYFNYEAQQDKSGLPNDRFSAERPEGSISTLTIQRTEQRDSAMYRCASSSWGGTAGNTIYFGEGSWLTVV.